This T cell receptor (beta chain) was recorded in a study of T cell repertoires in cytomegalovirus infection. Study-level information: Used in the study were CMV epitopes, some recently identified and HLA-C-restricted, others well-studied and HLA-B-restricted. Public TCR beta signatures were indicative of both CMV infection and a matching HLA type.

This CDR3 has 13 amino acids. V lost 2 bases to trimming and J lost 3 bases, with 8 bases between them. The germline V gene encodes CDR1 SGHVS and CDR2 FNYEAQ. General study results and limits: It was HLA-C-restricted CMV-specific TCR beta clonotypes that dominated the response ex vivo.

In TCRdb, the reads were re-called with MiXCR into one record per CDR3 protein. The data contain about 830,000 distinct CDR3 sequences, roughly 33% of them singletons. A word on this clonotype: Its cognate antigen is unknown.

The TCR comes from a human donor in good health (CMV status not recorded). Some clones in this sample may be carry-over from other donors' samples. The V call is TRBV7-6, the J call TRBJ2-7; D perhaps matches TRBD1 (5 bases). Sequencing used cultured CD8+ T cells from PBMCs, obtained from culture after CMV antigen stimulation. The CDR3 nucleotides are TGTGCCAGCAGCTTATCAGGGTACTACGAGCAGTACTTC. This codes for CASSLSGYYEQYF. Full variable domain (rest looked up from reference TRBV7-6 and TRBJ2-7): GAGVSQSPRYKVTKRGQDVALRCDPISGHVSLYWYRQALGQGPEFLTYFNYEAQQDKSGLPNDRFSAERPEGSISTLTIQRTEQRDSAMYRCASSLSGYYEQYFGPGTRLTVT.